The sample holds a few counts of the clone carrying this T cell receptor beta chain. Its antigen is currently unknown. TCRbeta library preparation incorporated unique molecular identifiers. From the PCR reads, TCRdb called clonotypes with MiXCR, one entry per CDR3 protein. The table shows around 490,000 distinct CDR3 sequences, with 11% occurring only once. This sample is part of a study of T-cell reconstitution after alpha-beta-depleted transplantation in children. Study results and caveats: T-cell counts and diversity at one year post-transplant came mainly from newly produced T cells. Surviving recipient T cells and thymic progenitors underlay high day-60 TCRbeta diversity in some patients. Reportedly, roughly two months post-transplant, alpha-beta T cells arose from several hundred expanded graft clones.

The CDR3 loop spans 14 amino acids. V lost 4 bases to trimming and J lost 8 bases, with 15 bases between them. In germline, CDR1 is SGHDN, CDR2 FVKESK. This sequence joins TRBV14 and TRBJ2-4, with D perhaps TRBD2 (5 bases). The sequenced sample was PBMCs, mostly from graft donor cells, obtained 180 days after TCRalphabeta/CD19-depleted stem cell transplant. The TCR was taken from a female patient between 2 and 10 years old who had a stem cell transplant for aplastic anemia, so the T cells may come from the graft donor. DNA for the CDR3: TGTGCCAGCAGCCCGCGAGGGATGCAACACATTCAGTACTTC. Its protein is CASSPRGMQHIQYF.